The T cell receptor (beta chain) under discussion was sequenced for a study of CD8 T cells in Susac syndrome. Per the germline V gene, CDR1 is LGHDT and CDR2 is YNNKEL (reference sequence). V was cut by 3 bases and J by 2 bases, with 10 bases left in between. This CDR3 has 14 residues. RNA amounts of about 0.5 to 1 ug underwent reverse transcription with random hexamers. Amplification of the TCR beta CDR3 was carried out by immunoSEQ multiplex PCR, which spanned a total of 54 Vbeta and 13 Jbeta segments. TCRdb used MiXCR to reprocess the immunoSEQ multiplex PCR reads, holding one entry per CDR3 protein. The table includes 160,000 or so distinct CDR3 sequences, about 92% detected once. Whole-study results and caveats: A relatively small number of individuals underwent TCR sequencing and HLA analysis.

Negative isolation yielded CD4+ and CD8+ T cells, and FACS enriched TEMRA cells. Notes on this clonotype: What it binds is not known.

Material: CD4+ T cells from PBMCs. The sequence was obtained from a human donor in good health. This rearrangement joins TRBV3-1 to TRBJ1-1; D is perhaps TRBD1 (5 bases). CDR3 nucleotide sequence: TGTGCCAGCAGCCACCTGACAGCCAACACTGAAGCTTTCTTT. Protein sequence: CASSHLTANTEAFF.